A selection of T cell receptor beta chains follows, all from one sample in a study of OX40 agonist ivuxolimab in advanced cancers. The data were produced by immunoSEQ multiplex PCR, yet TCRdb's version contains in-frame clones alone and is incomplete. The table records roughly 45,000 clones, approximately 86% of them present only once. Sequencing was performed on CD4+ or CD8+ T cells sorted from blood, taken in a trial of the OX40 agonist ivuxolimab. These receptors were collected from an adult with an advanced solid tumor such as melanoma, head and neck, liver or kidney cancer. Each CDR3 is given with its conserved first and last residue. Fields, in order: V gene, clone size, D gene, J gene, CDR3 protein, CDR3 DNA. D genes are given only for firm matches. Size values are once, few and many counts, or a class for expanded clones, and some rows have none.

TRBV6-1,.,.,TRBJ1-3,CASSEFGGNGNTIYF,TGTGCCAGCAGTGAATTCGGAGGGAATGGAAACACCATATATTTT
TRBV2,.,.,TRBJ2-7,CASSKRASYEQYF,TGTGCCAGCAGTAAAAGGGCTTCCTACGAGCAGTACTTC
TRBV5-1,few,TRBD2,TRBJ2-3,CASSSTSGGSTDTQYF,TGCGCCAGCAGTTCGACTAGCGGGGGGAGCACAGATACGCAGTATTTT
TRBV5-5,medium-sized,TRBD2,TRBJ2-7,CASSFSGAQAEQYF,TGTGCCAGCAGCTTTAGCGGGGCCCAAGCCGAGCAGTACTTC
TRBV6-6,.,.,TRBJ1-2,CASSYPTDRNYGYTF,TGTGCCAGCAGTTACCCTACCGACAGGAACTATGGCTACACCTTC
TRBV9,.,.,TRBJ1-2,CASSVEELTYGYTF,TGTGCCAGCAGCGTAGAGGAGCTAACCTATGGCTACACCTTC
TRBV20-1,once,.,TRBJ2-7,CSASSNYEQYF,TGCAGTGCTAGTTCCAACTACGAGCAGTACTTC
TRBV18,.,TRBD1,TRBJ1-5,CASSLGTGGNNQPQHF,TGTGCCAGCTCACTTGGGACAGGGGGGAACAATCAGCCCCAGCATTTT
TRBV7-2,once,TRBD2,TRBJ2-5,CASSLGGGKETQYF,TGTGCCAGCAGCTTAGGCGGGGGGAAAGAGACCCAGTACTTC
TRBV7-9,.,.,TRBJ2-2,CASSLAGRYTGELFF,TGTGCCAGCAGCTTAGCGGGGCGGTACACCGGGGAGCTGTTTTTT
TRBV11-2,once,.,TRBJ1-4,CASSPLTGEEKLFF,TGTGCCAGCAGCCCCCTGACCGGGGAAGAAAAACTGTTTTTT
TRBV4-1,.,TRBD2,TRBJ2-2,CASRRTGTSGGASTGELFF,TGCGCCAGCCGCCGAACCGGGACTAGCGGGGGGGCAAGCACCGGGGAGCTGTTTTTT
TRBV29-1,.,.,TRBJ2-3,CSVGGTDTQYF,TGCAGCGTTGGGGGCACAGATACGCAGTATTTT
TRBV10-3,.,.,TRBJ2-1,CAISESMGALGDEQFF,TGTGCCATCAGTGAGTCGATGGGCGCCTTGGGGGATGAGCAGTTCTTC
TRBV5-1,.,TRBD1,TRBJ2-3,CASSSGQGTDTQYF,TGCGCCAGCAGCTCGGGACAGGGGACAGATACGCAGTATTTT
TRBV10-3,.,.,TRBJ1-2,CAISESTALYGYTF,TGTGCCATCAGTGAGTCGACGGCGCTCTATGGCTACACCTTC
TRBV18,.,TRBD1,TRBJ1-1,CASSPQGAIEVAFF,TGTGCCAGCTCACCACAGGGGGCGATCGAGGTAGCTTTCTTT
TRBV5-6,.,.,TRBJ1-3,CASSLYPGGNTIYF,TGTGCCAGCAGCTTGTACCCAGGCGGAAACACCATATATTTT
TRBV4-1,.,.,TRBJ2-1,CASSHYNEQFF,TGCGCCAGCAGCCACTACAATGAGCAGTTCTTC
TRBV7-6,.,.,TRBJ2-5,CASSLAWAIAETQYF,TGTGCCAGCAGCTTAGCGTGGGCCATAGCGGAGACCCAGTACTTC
TRBV7-3,.,.,TRBJ1-1,CASSALMNTEAFF,TGTGCCAGCAGCGCCCTCATGAACACTGAAGCTTTCTTT
TRBV11-2,.,.,TRBJ1-1,CASSLVRANTEAFF,TGTGCCAGCAGCTTAGTACGGGCGAACACTGAAGCTTTCTTT
TRBV7-9,.,TRBD2,TRBJ2-2,CASRPGLAGGNTGELFF,TGTGCCAGCAGACCTGGACTAGCGGGGGGTAACACCGGGGAGCTGTTTTTT
TRBV25-1,.,.,TRBJ1-3,CASSETGGSSGNTIYF,TGTGCCAGCAGTGAAACGGGGGGATCCTCTGGAAACACCATATATTTT
TRBV19,.,.,TRBJ1-4,CASSIRLGRNEKLFF,TGTGCCAGTAGTATAAGATTAGGTCGAAATGAAAAACTGTTTTTT
TRBV27,.,TRBD1,TRBJ2-5,CASRPGQGPQETQYF,TGTGCCAGCAGACCTGGACAGGGCCCCCAAGAGACCCAGTACTTC
TRBV4-1,.,.,TRBJ2-5,CASSQDTRWQETQYF,TGCGCCAGCAGCCAAGATACCAGGTGGCAAGAGACCCAGTACTTC
TRBV2,.,TRBD1,TRBJ2-5,CASSGGLGTGHF,TGTGCCAGCAGTGGAGGGTTAGGGACAGGTCACTTC
TRBV6-5,.,TRBD2,TRBJ2-7,CASSYSGTSAYEQYF,TGTGCCAGCAGTTACTCCGGGACTAGCGCGTACGAGCAGTACTTC
TRBV5-1,once,.,TRBJ2-3,CASSWRSSRDTQYF,TGCGCCAGCAGCTGGAGGTCATCCAGGGATACGCAGTATTTT
TRBV11-2,.,.,TRBJ2-2,CASSRLEAVAGELFF,TGTGCCAGCAGCCGCCTAGAGGCAGTCGCCGGGGAGCTGTTTTTT
TRBV7-7,.,TRBD2,TRBJ2-1,CASSLGLAANNEQFF,TGTGCCAGCAGCTTAGGACTAGCGGCGAACAATGAGCAGTTCTTC
TRBV27,.,TRBD1,TRBJ2-1,CASRGTGGRDEQFF,TGTGCCAGCAGAGGGACAGGGGGTCGCGATGAGCAGTTCTTC
TRBV29-1,.,.,TRBJ1-4,CSVAGESEKLFF,TGCAGCGTTGCAGGGGAATCGGAAAAACTGTTTTTT
TRBV10-2,.,.,TRBJ1-5,CATKLGRGNSRQPQHF,TGCGCCACCAAGTTGGGGCGGGGTAATAGTAGACAGCCCCAGCATTTT
TRBV27,once,TRBD1,TRBJ1-2,CASSLNPTGQGYTF,TGTGCCAGCAGTTTGAACCCGACAGGGCAGGGCTACACCTTC
TRBV10-3,.,.,TRBJ1-4,CAISDEGGTNEKLFF,TGTGCCATCAGTGATGAGGGGGGTACTAATGAAAAACTGTTTTTT